Below are 10 T cell receptor beta chains sequenced from a single sample in a study of blood T cell repertoires in COVID-19. Measured with immunoSEQ multiplex PCR; TCRdb has only the in-frame clones, and not every one. Of more than 150,000 clones detected, around nine tenths appear once; the ten largest clones hold 2.5% to 3.5%. The sample was peripheral blood. Receptors originate from a man in his forties or fifties with active or convalescent COVID-19.

This chain joins TRBV7-9 and TRBJ2-7; weak D call: TRBD1 (7 bases). V gave up 4 bases and J gave up 1 base, with 17 bases separating them. There are 16 residues in the CDR3. Germline values: CDR1 SEHNR, CDR2 FQNEAQ (reference sequence). DNA for the CDR3: TGTGCCAGCAGCTCCTTCGGTGCGGGACAGTCCTACGAGCAGTACTTC. Translated: CASSSFGAGQSYEQYF.

The chain combines TRBV6-5 with TRBJ2-6; no reliable D call. This CDR3 is 15 amino acids long. V was shortened by 7 bases and J by 1 base, with 11 bases between the two germline ends. The germline V gene encodes CDR1 MNHEY and CDR2 SVGAGI. CDR3 loop: CASTSLFSGANVLTF. CDR3 DNA: TGTGCCAGCACCTCACTGTTTTCTGGGGCCAACGTCCTGACTTTC.

This chain uses TRBV7-8 with TRBJ2-1, with TRBD1 identical over 8 bases. The V gene end was trimmed by 5 bases and the J gene end by 8 bases; junction bases not matched to a gene: 2. This CDR3 spans 12 amino acids. Germline values: CDR1 SGHVS, CDR2 FQNEAQ. The CDR3 region is CASSQGADEQFF. CDR3 bases: TGTGCCAGCAGCCAGGGGGCGGATGAGCAGTTCTTC.

The CDR3 here is CASSLSGGHTEAFF. DNA of the CDR3: TGCGCCAGCAGCTTGAGCGGCGGGCACACTGAAGCTTTCTTT. V usage is TRBV5-1 and J usage is TRBJ1-1; D gene unclear. V lost 1 base, J lost 3 bases, and 10 bases lay in between. This CDR3 region has 14 residues. The germline CDR1 and CDR2 sequences are SGHRS and YFSETQ.

This chain connects TRBV5-6 to TRBJ1-5, with TRBD1 matching over 9 bases. The V and J ends lost 1 base and 3 bases, in that order; junction bases with no gene match: 5. CDR3 length: 16 amino acids. Germline V gene data show CDR1 as SGHDT and CDR2 as YYEEEE. CDR3 nucleotides: TGTGCCAGCAGCTTGCGAGGGACAGGGTACAATCAGCCCCAGCATTTT. It is translated as CASSLRGTGYNQPQHF.

The chain has TRBV11-2 and TRBJ2-3; TRBD2 matches at 14 bases. From germline, CDR1 is SGHAT and CDR2 FQNNGV. The CDR3 spans 17 residues. The V segment lost 5 bases and the J segment 5 bases; nucleotides outside the gene matches: 9. CDR3 bases: TGTGCCAGCAGCCCCGGACTAGCGGGGGGAGGGGGAGATACGCAGTATTTT. This translates into CASSPGLAGGGGDTQYF. Using reference TRBV11-2 and TRBJ2-3 for the parts outside the CDR3, the full variable domain is EAGVAQSPRYKIIEKRQSVAFWCNPISGHATLYWYQQILGQGPKLLIQFQNNGVVDDSQLPKDRFSAERLKGVDSTLKIQPAKLEDSAVYLCASSPGLAGGGGDTQYFGPGTRLTVL.

The genes are TRBV5-1 and TRBJ2-7; 9 positions agree with TRBD1. Germline V CDR1 and CDR2: SGHRS, YFSETQ. This CDR3 has 16 residues. The junction had 9 bases not matched to a gene; V was cut back by 0 bases and J by 5 bases. CDR3 sequence: CASSLVAGQGANEQYF. The DNA for the CDR3 is TGCGCCAGCAGCTTGGTGGCGGGACAGGGCGCCAACGAGCAGTACTTC.

This chain joins TRBV5-1 and TRBJ1-6; D remains unclear. The CDR3 has 12 amino acids. Germline V gene lookup returns CDR1 SGHRS and CDR2 YFSETQ. Trimming stripped 0 bases from V and 11 bases from J, with 6 bases between. As DNA, the CDR3 is TGCGCCAGCAGCTTGGACAGACCACCCCTCCACTTT. Translation gives CASSLDRPPLHF. Combining the CDR3 with reference TRBV5-1 and TRBJ1-6 gives the whole variable domain KAGVTQTPRYLIKTRGQQVTLSCSPISGHRSVSWYQQTPGQGLQFLFEYFSETQRNKGNFPGRFSGRQFSNSRSEMNVSTLELGDSALYLCASSLDRPPLHFGNGTRLTVT.

The rearrangement joins TRBV19 to TRBJ1-5; D not resolved. Germline lookup yields CDR1 LNHDA and CDR2 SQIVND (reference sequence). The V end lost 7 bases, the J end lost 3 bases, and 10 bases lay between the germline ends. This CDR3 has 13 amino acids. In DNA, the CDR3 is TGTGCCAGTATCCCAGGATTCAATCAGCCCCAGCATTTT. Translation gives CASIPGFNQPQHF. Looking up the rest from reference TRBV19 and TRBJ1-5 gives the full variable domain: DGGITQSPKYLFRKEGQNVTLSCEQNLNHDAMYWYRQDPGQGLRLIYYSQIVNDFQKGDIAEGYSVSREKKESFPLTVTSAQKNPTAFYLCASIPGFNQPQHFGDGTRLSIL.

This clone was observed a handful of times. The chain joins TRBV5-1 to TRBJ2-5; a possible D gene is TRBD2 (6 bases). V lost 0 bases to trimming and J lost 9 bases, with 9 bases between them. The CDR3 loop spans 12 amino acids. Germline loops: CDR1 SGHRS, CDR2 YFSETQ. Here the CDR3 reads CASSLDSGAQYF. The CDR3 bases are TGCGCCAGCAGCTTGGACTCGGGGGCCCAGTACTTC.